The clone carrying this T cell receptor beta chain was seen a few times. Profiled with immunoSEQ multiplex PCR; TCRdb holds only in-frame clones, not every one. The sample has 380,000 or so clones, 70% to 90% seen once. This sample was included in a study of blood T cell repertoires in COVID-19. Study-wide background: PBMCs, B-cell-depleted T cells, or T cells were the source of the cDNA or gDNA that made up the material.

Enrollment of patients from Seattle took place during active infection, with longitudinal follow-up. This CDR3 region has 13 residues. The V gene's germline CDR1 is LGHDT and CDR2 YNNKEL (reference sequence). The trim removed 3 bases at V and 7 bases at J, leaving 3 bases unmatched. The chain has TRBV3-1 (or the pseudogene TRBV3-2) and TRBJ1-2; 9 positions match TRBD1. The sequencing sample was made of peripheral blood. The receptor's source is a woman in her fifties or sixties with COVID-19, enrolled during active disease. CDR3 protein: CASSHGTGLGYTF. The CDR3 bases are TGTGCCAGCAGCCACGGGACAGGGCTTGGCTACACCTTC.